What follows describes a single TCR beta chain. This specimen belongs to a study of blood T cell repertoires in COVID-19. The CDR3 is 17 residues long. V was pared by 0 bases and J by 1 base, with 3 bases of the junction left unmatched. Germline V CDR1 and CDR2: SGHRS, YFSETQ. Produced via immunoSEQ multiplex PCR; TCRdb's table is partial and in-frame only. This sample carries roughly 180,000 clones, roughly nine tenths of them seen once, and the ten largest clones take roughly 20%. Material for sequencing was peripheral blood. This chain joins TRBV5-1 and TRBJ2-1, with 11 bases that match TRBD1. The origin of this receptor is a man in his 70s with active or convalescent COVID-19. CDR3 bases: TGCGCCAGCAGCTTGGGGACAGGGGGCCTATCCTACAATGAGCAGTTCTTC. It is translated as CASSLGTGGLSYNEQFF.